This TCR beta chain was found in a study of blood T cell repertoires in COVID-19. Assay: immunoSEQ multiplex PCR; the TCRdb copy retains only in-frame clones and omits some. The profile shows about 89,000 clones, about two thirds of them singletons. This clone appeared once. The receptor was derived from a woman aged 80 or over with acute or convalescent COVID-19. Source material: peripheral blood.

CDR3 coding DNA: TGTGCCAGCAGTTCTCCGCAGGACGGGGAGCTGTTTTTT. Translated, it gives CASSSPQDGELFF. The rearrangement uses TRBV12-3 or TRBV12-4 and TRBJ2-2, with D hard to call. V lost 4 bases to trimming and J lost 7 bases, with 10 bases between them. The CDR3 contains 13 residues.